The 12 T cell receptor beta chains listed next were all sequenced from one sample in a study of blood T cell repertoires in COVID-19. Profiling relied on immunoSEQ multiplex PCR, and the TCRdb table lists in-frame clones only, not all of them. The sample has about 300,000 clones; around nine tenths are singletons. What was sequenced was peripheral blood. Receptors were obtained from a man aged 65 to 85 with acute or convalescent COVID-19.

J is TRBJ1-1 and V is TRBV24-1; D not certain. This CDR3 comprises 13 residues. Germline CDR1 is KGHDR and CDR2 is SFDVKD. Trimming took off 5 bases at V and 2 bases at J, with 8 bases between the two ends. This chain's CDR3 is CATSAQANTEAFF. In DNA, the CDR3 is TGTGCCACCAGTGCGCAGGCAAACACTGAAGCTTTCTTT.

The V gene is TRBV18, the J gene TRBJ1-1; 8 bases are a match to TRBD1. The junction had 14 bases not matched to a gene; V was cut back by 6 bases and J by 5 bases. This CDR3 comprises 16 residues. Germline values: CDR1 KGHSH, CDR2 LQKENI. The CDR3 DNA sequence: TGTGCCAGCTCCCCCACACCCGGACAGGGAAAAACTGAAGCTTTCTTT. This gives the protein CASSPTPGQGKTEAFF. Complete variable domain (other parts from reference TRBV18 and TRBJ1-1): NAGVMQNPRHLVRRRGQEARLRCSPMKGHSHVYWYRQLPEEGLKFMVYLQKENIIDESGMPKERFSAEFPKEGPSILRIQQVVRGDSAAYFCASSPTPGQGKTEAFFGQGTRLTVV.

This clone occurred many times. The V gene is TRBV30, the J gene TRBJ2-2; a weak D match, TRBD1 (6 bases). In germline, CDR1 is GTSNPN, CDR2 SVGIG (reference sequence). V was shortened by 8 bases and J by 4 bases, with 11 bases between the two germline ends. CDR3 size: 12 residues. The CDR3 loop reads CATNRVTGELFF. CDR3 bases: TGTGCCACAAACAGGGTCACCGGGGAGCTGTTTTTT.

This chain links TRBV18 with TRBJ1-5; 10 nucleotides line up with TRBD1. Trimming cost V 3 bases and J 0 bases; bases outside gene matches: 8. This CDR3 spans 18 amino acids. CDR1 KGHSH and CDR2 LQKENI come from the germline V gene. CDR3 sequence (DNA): TGTGCCAGCTCACCCGGGACAGGGGCAAGATATAGCAATCAGCCCCAGCATTTT. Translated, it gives CASSPGTGARYSNQPQHF.

CDR3 amino acids: CASSLEQFSNEQFF. In nucleotides, the CDR3 is TGCGCCAGCAGCTTGGAACAGTTTAGCAATGAGCAGTTCTTC. The V gene is TRBV5-1, the J gene TRBJ2-1; D gene uncertain. Per the germline V gene, CDR1 is SGHRS and CDR2 is YFSETQ. Trimming shortened V by 0 bases and J by 6 bases, and 10 bases separated the two germline ends. There are 14 residues in the CDR3. The full variable domain, completed using reference TRBV5-1 and TRBJ2-1, is KAGVTQTPRYLIKTRGQQVTLSCSPISGHRSVSWYQQTPGQGLQFLFEYFSETQRNKGNFPGRFSGRQFSNSRSEMNVSTLELGDSALYLCASSLEQFSNEQFFGPGTRLTVL.

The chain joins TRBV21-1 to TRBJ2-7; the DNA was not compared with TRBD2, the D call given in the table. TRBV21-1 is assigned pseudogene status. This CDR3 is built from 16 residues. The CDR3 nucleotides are TGTGCCAGCAGCCTAAGGAAGCGGGAGACGACCTACGAGCAGTACTTC. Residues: CASSLRKRETTYEQYF.

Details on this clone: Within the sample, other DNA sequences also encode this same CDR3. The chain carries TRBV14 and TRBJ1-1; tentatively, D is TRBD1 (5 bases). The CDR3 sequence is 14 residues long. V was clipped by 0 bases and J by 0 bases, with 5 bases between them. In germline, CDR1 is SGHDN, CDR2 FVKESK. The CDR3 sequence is CASSQDRVNTEAFF. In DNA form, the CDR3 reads TGTGCCAGCAGCCAAGACAGGGTGAACACTGAAGCTTTCTTT.

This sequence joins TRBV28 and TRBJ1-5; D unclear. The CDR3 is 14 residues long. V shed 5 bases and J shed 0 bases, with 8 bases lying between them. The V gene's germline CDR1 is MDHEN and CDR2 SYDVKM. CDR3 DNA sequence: TGTGCCAGCAGTAGAGGGATTAGCAATCAGCCCCAGCATTTT. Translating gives CASSRGISNQPQHF.

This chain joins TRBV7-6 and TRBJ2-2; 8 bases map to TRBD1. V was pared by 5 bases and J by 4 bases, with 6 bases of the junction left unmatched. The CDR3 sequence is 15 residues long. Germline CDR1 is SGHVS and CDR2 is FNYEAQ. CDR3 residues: CASSTRTGSTGELFF. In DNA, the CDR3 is TGTGCCAGCAGCACCAGGACAGGGAGCACCGGGGAGCTGTTTTTT. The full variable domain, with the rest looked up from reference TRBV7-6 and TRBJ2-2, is GAGVSQSPRYKVTKRGQDVALRCDPISGHVSLYWYRQALGQGPEFLTYFNYEAQQDKSGLPNDRFSAERPEGSISTLTIQRTEQRDSAMYRCASSTRTGSTGELFFGEGSRLTVL.

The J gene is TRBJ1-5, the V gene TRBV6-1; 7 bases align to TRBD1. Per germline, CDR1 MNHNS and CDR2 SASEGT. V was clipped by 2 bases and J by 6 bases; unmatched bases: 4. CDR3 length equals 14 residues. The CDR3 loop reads CASSERQGFQPQHF. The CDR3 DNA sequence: TGTGCCAGCAGTGAACGACAGGGCTTTCAGCCCCAGCATTTT.

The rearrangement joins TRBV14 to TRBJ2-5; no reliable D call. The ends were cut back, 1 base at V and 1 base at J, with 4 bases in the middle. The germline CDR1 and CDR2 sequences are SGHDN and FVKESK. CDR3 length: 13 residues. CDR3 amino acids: CASSQGLQETQYF. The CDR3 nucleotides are TGTGCCAGCAGCCAAGGTCTCCAAGAGACCCAGTACTTC.

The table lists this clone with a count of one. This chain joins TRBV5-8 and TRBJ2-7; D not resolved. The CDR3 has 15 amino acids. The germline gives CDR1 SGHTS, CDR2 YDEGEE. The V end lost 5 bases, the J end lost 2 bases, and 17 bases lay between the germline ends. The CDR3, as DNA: TGTGCCAGCAGAGTACTCTTCGAGAGGCCCTACGAGCAGTACTTC. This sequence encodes CASRVLFERPYEQYF.